Listed here are 32 T cell receptor beta chains from one sample, sequenced in a study of shared clonotypes between healthy human individuals. Produced via immunoSEQ multiplex PCR; TCRdb's table is partial and in-frame only. The table records around 1.4 million clones, 98% to 99% of them present only once. Sequenced sample: naive CD4+ T cells sorted from blood. As to subset: CD45RA+ positively selected. Receptor source: a man younger than 45 in good health.

The CDR3 is CASSSPVGAGGQETQYF. For the CDR3, the DNA is TGTGCCAGCAGTTCTCCGGTGGGTGCAGGGGGCCAAGAGACCCAGTACTTC. J is TRBJ2-5 and V is TRBV28, with TRBD1 identical over 7 bases. From germline, CDR1 is MDHEN and CDR2 SYDVKM. The trim removed 4 bases at V and 1 base at J, leaving 12 bases unmatched. The CDR3 spans 17 residues. Full variable domain (missing parts from reference TRBV28 and TRBJ2-5): DVKVTQSSRYLVKRTGEKVFLECVQDMDHENMFWYRQDPGLGLRLIYFSYDVKMKEKGDIPEGYSVSREKKERFSLILESASTNQTSMYLCASSSPVGAGGQETQYFGPGTRLLVL.

Concerning this clone itself: In the same sample, other DNA sequences code for this CDR3. The V call is TRBV27, the J call TRBJ2-1; maybe TRBD2 (5 bases). CDR1 is MNHEY and CDR2 is SMNVEV in the germline V gene (reference sequence). This CDR3 is built from 15 residues. V gave up 2 bases and J gave up 1 base, with 9 bases separating them. The CDR3 DNA sequence: TGTGCCAGCAGTTTAATTCGGGGTTCCTACAATGAGCAGTTCTTC. Encoded protein: CASSLIRGSYNEQFF.

The chain recombines TRBV15 with TRBJ2-5, with D unclear. V lost 0 bases and J 5 bases, leaving 13 bases between the germline ends. The CDR3 is made up of 15 amino acids. The germline gives CDR1 LNHNV, CDR2 YYDKDF (reference sequence). In DNA form, the CDR3 reads TGTGCCACCAGCAGAGATCCCCCGAGCCGGGAGACCCAGTACTTC. Translating it yields CATSRDPPSRETQYF.

The chain links TRBV18 to TRBJ2-5, with TRBD2 matching 10 bases. The CDR3 spans 18 residues. Trimming took 3 bases from V and 0 from J; bases not matched to a gene: 10. Germline lookup yields CDR1 KGHSH and CDR2 LQKENI. CDR3 residues: CASSPRPAGGANQETQYF. In DNA form, the CDR3 reads TGTGCCAGCTCACCGCGGCCAGCGGGAGGGGCGAACCAAGAGACCCAGTACTTC.

The gene calls are TRBV5-1 and TRBJ2-1; TRBD2 might be the D (5 bases). Trimming pared 6 bases from V and 5 bases from J, leaving 12 bases between. Germline V gives CDR1 SGHRS, CDR2 YFSETQ. The CDR3 totals 13 residues. The DNA of the CDR3 is TGCGCCAGCAACCTACGGACTGACAATGAGCAGTTCTTC. Translating gives CASNLRTDNEQFF.

The V and J genes are TRBV25-1 and TRBJ2-1; D remains ambiguous. The V gene lost 4 bases and the J gene lost 5 bases, with 9 bases spanning the gap. Germline CDR1 is MGHDK and CDR2 is SYGVNS. This CDR3 has 13 amino acids. The CDR3 bases are TGTGCCAGCAGTGTCGACCTTAACAATGAGCAGTTCTTC. Protein: CASSVDLNNEQFF.

This sequence joins TRBV7-2 and TRBJ2-5, with 8 bases lining up with TRBD1. This CDR3 region has 14 residues. Germline CDR1 reads SGHTA; CDR2 reads FQGNSA. Trimming took 5 bases from V and 5 from J; bases not matched to a gene: 7. Here the CDR3 reads CASSGSGGGETQYF. CDR3 nucleotide sequence: TGTGCCAGCAGCGGGTCAGGGGGCGGCGAGACCCAGTACTTC.

The V call is TRBV4-3, the J call TRBJ2-7; D remains ambiguous. Trimming shortened V by 1 base and J by 5 bases, and 12 bases separated the two germline ends. CDR1 and CDR2 from the germline V gene are LGHNA and YSLEER. This CDR3 is built from 14 residues. The DNA for the CDR3 is TGCGCCAGCAGCCAAGGATTAGGGCCCGACGAGCAGTACTTC. It specifies CASSQGLGPDEQYF.

With respect to this clone: The sample carries other DNA sequences with the same CDR3. This chain links TRBV18 with TRBJ2-2; tentative D call: TRBD1 (5 bases). The V end was cut by 3 bases, the J end by 6 bases, with 11 bases between. The CDR3 contains 14 residues. Germline V gives CDR1 KGHSH, CDR2 LQKENI. The chain's CDR3 is CASSPPLGAGELFF. The CDR3 DNA is TGTGCCAGCTCACCTCCCTTAGGGGCCGGGGAGCTGTTTTTT. The full variable domain, its missing parts supplied by reference TRBV18 and TRBJ2-2, is NAGVMQNPRHLVRRRGQEARLRCSPMKGHSHVYWYRQLPEEGLKFMVYLQKENIIDESGMPKERFSAEFPKEGPSILRIQQVVRGDSAAYFCASSPPLGAGELFFGEGSRLTVL.

V usage is TRBV11-2 and J usage is TRBJ2-6, with D possibly called TRBD1 or TRBD2 (5 bases each). CDR3 size: 15 residues. Trimming cost V 7 bases and J 4 bases, with 14 bases left between them. Germline CDR1 reads SGHAT; CDR2 reads FQNNGV. CDR3 region: CASMPGWDGANVLTF. In nucleotides, the CDR3 is TGTGCCAGCATGCCGGGTTGGGACGGGGCCAACGTCCTGACTTTC.

The chain has TRBV6-5 and TRBJ2-3, with 10 nucleotides matching TRBD2. CDR1 and CDR2 from the germline V gene are MNHEY and SVGAGI. Losses at the gene ends were 4 bases for V and 5 bases for J; bases not matched to a gene: 3. The CDR3 length is 14 residues. CDR3 region: CASSLASGRDTQYF. The DNA of the CDR3 is TGTGCCAGCAGTTTGGCTAGCGGGAGAGATACGCAGTATTTT.

J is TRBJ2-2 and V is TRBV5-5; D ambiguous. The V gene lost 5 bases and the J gene lost 1 base, with 3 bases spanning the gap. The CDR3 is made up of 12 amino acids. Per germline, CDR1 SGHKS and CDR2 YYEKEE (reference sequence). The CDR3 coding sequence is TGTGCCAGCAGTCAGAACACCGGGGAGCTGTTTTTT. Translation: CASSQNTGELFF.

The genes are TRBV7-2 and TRBJ2-5, with TRBD1 matching 9 bases. The CDR3 is 14 residues long. CDR1 is SGHTA, CDR2 FQGNSA, per germline. The V and J ends lost 3 bases and 5 bases, in that order; junction bases with no gene match: 4. The CDR3 reads CASSLGQGSETQYF. CDR3 in DNA: TGTGCCAGCAGCTTGGGACAGGGATCGGAGACCCAGTACTTC.

This clone was seen a single time. The chain is built from TRBV18 and TRBJ1-1, with TRBD1 matching over 8 bases. This CDR3 has 17 residues. V lost 3 bases and J lost 3; bases outside the gene matches: 12. The germline V gene has CDR1 KGHSH and CDR2 LQKENI. CDR3 amino acids: CASSPGAGGAPDTEAFF. The CDR3 coding sequence is TGTGCCAGCTCACCTGGGGCAGGGGGCGCCCCGGACACTGAAGCTTTCTTT. The full variable domain, with the rest looked up from reference TRBV18 and TRBJ1-1, is NAGVMQNPRHLVRRRGQEARLRCSPMKGHSHVYWYRQLPEEGLKFMVYLQKENIIDESGMPKERFSAEFPKEGPSILRIQQVVRGDSAAYFCASSPGAGGAPDTEAFFGQGTRLTVV.

The rearrangement joins TRBV29-1 to TRBJ1-2; D is undetermined. The CDR3 length is 12 residues. Germline-derived CDR1 and CDR2 are SQVTM and ANQGSEA. With 7 bases removed from V and 7 bases from J, the gap between germline ends came to 16 bases. CDR3 protein: CSADEGGSGYTF. The DNA of the CDR3 is TGCAGCGCCGACGAGGGTGGAAGTGGCTACACCTTC.

The J gene is TRBJ2-1, the V gene TRBV10-1; 10 nucleotides line up with TRBD2. In germline, CDR1 is WNHNN, CDR2 SYGVQD (reference sequence). V shed 0 bases and J 9 bases; nucleotides not matched to a gene: 8. The CDR3 is 16 residues long. The CDR3 spells CASSESLAGENPEQFF. CDR3 in DNA: TGCGCCAGCAGTGAGTCGCTAGCGGGAGAGAATCCTGAGCAGTTCTTC.

V usage is TRBV7-3 and J usage is TRBJ2-3, with D hard to call. V was pared by 3 bases and J by 5 bases, with 9 bases between. CDR1 is SGHTA and CDR2 is FQGTGA in the germline V gene. This CDR3 is 13 amino acids long. For the CDR3, the DNA is TGTGCCAGCAGCTTTCACGCGAAAGATACGCAGTATTTT. This translates into CASSFHAKDTQYF.

The chain employs TRBV6-1 and TRBJ2-7, with D uncertain. CDR1 is MNHNS and CDR2 is SASEGT in the germline V gene. The CDR3 spans 14 residues. Trimming stripped 0 bases from V and 0 bases from J, with 6 bases between. This chain's CDR3 is CASSEAFRSYEQYF. The CDR3 DNA sequence: TGTGCCAGCAGTGAAGCGTTTCGCTCCTACGAGCAGTACTTC.

The gene calls are TRBV6-5 and TRBJ1-1; D not certain. With 2 bases removed from V and 3 bases from J, the gap between germline ends came to 16 bases. Per the germline V gene, CDR1 is MNHEY and CDR2 is SVGAGI. The CDR3 is 16 residues long. The CDR3 sequence is CASSYRPLKLDTEAFF. The CDR3 region has the DNA TGTGCCAGCAGTTACCGACCTTTGAAACTTGACACTGAAGCTTTCTTT.

The chain recombines TRBV6-6 with TRBJ2-7; TRBD2 matches at 10 bases. V gave up 0 bases and J gave up 6 bases; unmatched junction bases: 5. The germline CDR1 and CDR2 sequences are MNHNY and SVGAGI (reference sequence). The CDR3 consists of 15 residues. CDR3 in amino acids: CASSYSTSGIREQYF. The CDR3 coding sequence is TGTGCCAGCAGTTACTCCACTAGCGGGATACGCGAGCAGTACTTC.

The chain couples TRBV5-1 to TRBJ2-1, with 12 bases lining up with TRBD2. With 0 bases clipped from V and 7 bases from J, the junction kept 2 bases outside the gene matches. The CDR3 is 15 amino acids. CDR1 is SGHRS, CDR2 YFSETQ, per germline. The DNA of the CDR3 is TGCGCCAGCAGCTTGGGTGGGACTAGCGGGAATGAGCAGTTCTTC. Translating it yields CASSLGGTSGNEQFF.

This chain links TRBV15 with TRBJ1-2, with D hard to call. V lost 4 bases, J lost 2 bases, and 14 bases lay in between. The V gene's germline CDR1 is LNHNV and CDR2 YYDKDF (reference sequence). This CDR3 spans 15 amino acids. The CDR3: CATSITPSGNYGYTF. For the CDR3, the DNA is TGTGCCACCAGCATTACCCCTAGTGGGAACTATGGCTACACCTTC. Variable domain in full (rest from reference TRBV15 and TRBJ1-2): DAMVIQNPRYQVTQFGKPVTLSCSQTLNHNVMYWYQQKSSQAPKLLFHYYDKDFNNEADTPDNFQSRRPNTSFCFLDIRSPGLGDTAMYLCATSITPSGNYGYTFGSGTRLTVV.

The rearrangement uses TRBV18 and TRBJ2-7, with D possibly being TRBD2 (5 bases). Deletions cut 0 bases from V and 3 bases from J, with 15 bases between. Germline-derived CDR1 and CDR2 are KGHSH and LQKENI. The CDR3 runs 16 residues. The CDR3 nucleotides read TGTGCCAGCTCACCACCGGGATCAACTAGAGTCTACGAGCAGTACTTC. Translated, it gives CASSPPGSTRVYEQYF.

For the CDR3, the DNA is TGTGCCAGCAGAAAAGCGTCCGGGACAGCCGACTACAATGAGCAGTTCTTC. This encodes CASRKASGTADYNEQFF. This chain connects TRBV28 to TRBJ2-1; 7 bases line up with TRBD1. Germline V CDR1 and CDR2: MDHEN, SYDVKM. V gave up 6 bases and J gave up 3 bases; unmatched junction bases: 14. CDR3 length: 17 amino acids.

The rearrangement links TRBV27 to TRBJ2-3, with 15 bases lining up with TRBD2. Trimming at V came to 4 bases and at J to 2 bases, leaving 7 bases not matched to a gene. Germline assignment: CDR1 MNHEY and CDR2 SMNVEV (reference sequence). The CDR3 is made up of 18 amino acids. The CDR3, as DNA: TGTGCCAGCAGTTCCGGACTAGCGGGAGGGGAACTCACAGATACGCAGTATTTT. Residues: CASSSGLAGGELTDTQYF.

The V call is TRBV18, the J call TRBJ2-7; the D gene could be TRBD1 or TRBD2 (5 bases each). This CDR3 contains 18 residues. Germline CDR1 is KGHSH and CDR2 is LQKENI. V lost 4 bases to trimming and J lost 2 bases, with 24 bases between them. For the CDR3, the DNA is TGTGCCAGCTCACAACTCCCTACGGCGACGGGACGGACCTACGAGCAGTACTTC. The encoded protein is CASSQLPTATGRTYEQYF.

The CDR3 here is CASSLTESGTYNEQFF. In DNA, the CDR3 is TGTGCCAGCAGCTTAACGGAAAGCGGGACCTACAATGAGCAGTTCTTC. The chain joins TRBV7-3 to TRBJ2-1, with 7 bases lining up with TRBD2. The CDR3 consists of 16 residues. Germline lookup yields CDR1 SGHTA and CDR2 FQGTGA. After removal of 0 bases from V and 2 bases from J, the junction contained 4 bases not matched to a gene.

The J gene is TRBJ1-1, the V gene TRBV5-1; the D is unclear. CDR1 SGHRS and CDR2 YFSETQ come from the germline V gene. The CDR3 is 17 residues long. V was clipped by 2 bases and J by 7 bases, with 24 bases between them. This chain's CDR3 is CASSFSAVEYKRVEAFF. The DNA of the CDR3 is TGCGCCAGCAGCTTCTCAGCGGTGGAGTACAAACGGGTTGAAGCTTTCTTT.

The V gene is TRBV5-5, the J gene TRBJ2-1; D is undetermined. The V gene's germline CDR1 is SGHKS and CDR2 YYEKEE (reference sequence). The CDR3 runs to 17 residues. Trimming shortened V by 4 bases and J by 0 bases, and 17 bases separated the two germline ends. CDR3 in DNA: TGTGCCAGCAGCCCGGATCCGGTGTCCGGCTCCTACAATGAGCAGTTCTTC. Protein sequence: CASSPDPVSGSYNEQFF.

This chain uses TRBV5-1 with TRBJ2-1; D is perhaps TRBD1 (6 bases). The CDR3 runs to 15 residues. V dropped 3 bases and J dropped 5 bases, with 15 bases sitting between them. Per the germline V gene, CDR1 is SGHRS and CDR2 is YFSETQ. CDR3 in amino acids: CASSSPLDSHNEQFF. DNA for the CDR3: TGCGCCAGCAGCTCCCCACTGGACAGCCACAATGAGCAGTTCTTC.

J is TRBJ2-3 and V is TRBV4-1; TRBD2 might be the D (6 bases). The CDR3 contains 13 residues. The V gene lost 4 bases and the J gene lost 8 bases, with 13 bases spanning the gap. The V gene's germline CDR1 is MGHRA and CDR2 YSYEKL. The CDR3 coding sequence is TGCGCCAGCAGCCGGGCGGGGTTGGCTACGCAGTATTTT. This gives the protein CASSRAGLATQYF.

The CDR3 protein is CASSLSATGTYEQYF. CDR3 DNA sequence: TGTGCCAGCAGCTTAAGCGCGACAGGGACCTACGAGCAGTACTTC. J is TRBJ2-7 and V is TRBV7-9; 7 bases match TRBD1. V was pared by 2 bases and J by 2 bases, with 6 bases of the junction left unmatched. This CDR3 comprises 15 residues. From germline, CDR1 is SEHNR and CDR2 FQNEAQ (reference sequence).